Sequencing of this T cell receptor beta chain was carried out in a study of radiation and T cells in renal cell carcinoma. Noted time point: blood 2 weeks post-SBRT. Treatment: 15 Gy SBRT to primary tumor, nephrectomy 4 weeks later. After SBRT, blood was collected at 2 and 4 weeks, plus baseline. The table came from immunoSEQ multiplex PCR; TCRdb's copy has only in-frame clones and leaves some out. The data hold around 130,000 clones, with 75% to 90% observed a single time. Germline V gene data show CDR1 as MNHEY and CDR2 as SMNVEV (reference sequence). Trimming cost V 0 bases and J 1 base, with 12 bases left between them. This CDR3 comprises 16 residues.

The V call is TRBV27, the J call TRBJ1-1; tentatively, D is TRBD1 (5 bases). This sequence originates from a woman aged 55-75 years with renal cell carcinoma. This material consisted of blood, taken from a patient whose treatment included radiotherapy and nephrectomy. CDR3 in amino acids: CASSLSAGASNTEAFF. The CDR3 DNA reads as TGTGCCAGCAGTTTATCTGCCGGGGCCTCGAACACTGAAGCTTTCTTT.